This TCR beta chain was captured by sequencing in a study of early T cells in non-severe SARS-CoV-2 infection. About the research overall: With bulk RNA from unsorted whole blood as input, sequencing yielded unpaired chains. Whole-study results and caveats: Clonotype matching in VDJdb favored anti-spike CD8 responses and did not capture private and CD4 specificities.

Unique molecular identifiers (one per individual cDNA molecule) were attached. TCRdb redid the calling of the 5' RACE reads with MiXCR, one entry per CDR3 protein. The profile shows 25,000 to 35,000 distinct CDR3 sequences, 5.7% of them singletons. This clonotype was recorded at least ten times. Its specificity is unknown. CDR1 MNHEY and CDR2 SMNVEV come from the germline V gene (reference sequence). CDR3 length: 15 amino acids. Trimming stripped 3 bases from V and 2 bases from J, with 13 bases between. The sequence came from an adult who was a healthcare worker with PCR-confirmed SARS-CoV-2 infection or an uninfected control (not recorded which). Sequenced: whole blood. V gene TRBV27 combines with J gene TRBJ2-5; D is uncertain. CDR3 residues: CASSFGSLGQETQYF. The CDR3 DNA is TGTGCCAGCAGTTTCGGGTCCCTCGGGCAAGAGACCCAGTACTTC.